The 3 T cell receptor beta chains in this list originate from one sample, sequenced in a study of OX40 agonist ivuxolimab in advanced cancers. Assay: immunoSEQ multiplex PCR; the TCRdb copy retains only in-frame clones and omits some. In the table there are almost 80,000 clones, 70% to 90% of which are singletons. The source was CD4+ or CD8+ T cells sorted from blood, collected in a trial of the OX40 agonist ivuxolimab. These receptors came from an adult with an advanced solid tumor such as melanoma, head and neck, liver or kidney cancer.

CDR3: CASSFGTAQETQYF. CDR3 sequence (DNA): TGTGCCAGCAGCTTCGGGACGGCCCAAGAGACCCAGTACTTC. The chain is built from TRBV5-4 and TRBJ2-5, with D perhaps given as TRBD1 or TRBD2 (5 bases each). There are 14 residues in the CDR3. Germline V gene data show CDR1 as SGHNT and CDR2 as YYREEE (reference sequence). V lost 2 bases, J lost 1 base, and 9 bases lay in between.

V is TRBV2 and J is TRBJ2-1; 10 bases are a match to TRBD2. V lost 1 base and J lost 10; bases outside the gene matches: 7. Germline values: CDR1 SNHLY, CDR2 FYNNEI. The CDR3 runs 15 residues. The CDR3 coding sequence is TGTGCCAGCAGTGAAGGTAGCGGGGGGCAGGGAGAGCAGTTCTTC. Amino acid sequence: CASSEGSGGQGEQFF.

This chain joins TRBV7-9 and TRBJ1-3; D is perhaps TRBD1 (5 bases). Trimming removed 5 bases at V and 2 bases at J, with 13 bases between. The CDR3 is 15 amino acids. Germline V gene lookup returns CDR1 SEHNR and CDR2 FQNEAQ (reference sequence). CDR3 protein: CASSPDMGAGNTIYF. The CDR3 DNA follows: TGTGCCAGCAGCCCTGACATGGGGGCTGGAAACACCATATATTTT.